The present entry profiles one T cell receptor beta chain with its context. The antigen remains undetermined. This sample was included in a study of blood T cells in healthy people across ages. A J-beta primer mix and a sample-barcoded 5' primer were used in a second PCR of about 6 to 12 cycles. A minimum of 2.5 million CDR3-containing paired-end reads was obtained for each sample. TCRdb called the 5' RACE reads again in MiXCR, with one record for every CDR3 protein. The profile covers about 1.4 million distinct CDR3 sequences, with roughly 64% appearing a single time and approximately 7% taken by the ten largest. The CDR3 length is 16 residues. Per the germline V gene, CDR1 is KGHSH and CDR2 is LQKENI. The V segment lost 4 bases and the J segment 6 bases; nucleotides outside the gene matches: 13. Study-level points and caveats: Nothing was known about donor CMV status, and this possibly confounded expanded clonotype changes. TCR beta diversity was tightly associated with the proportion of naive T cells.

A minimum of 5 micrograms of total RNA was extracted per sample. The sequence was obtained from a young man in good health. This sequence joins TRBV18 and TRBJ1-2; 8 positions match TRBD1. Sequencing input: blood. The CDR3 is CASSLNPGTGNNGYTF. The CDR3 nucleotides are TGTGCCAGCTCACTAAACCCCGGGACAGGAAACAATGGCTACACCTTC.